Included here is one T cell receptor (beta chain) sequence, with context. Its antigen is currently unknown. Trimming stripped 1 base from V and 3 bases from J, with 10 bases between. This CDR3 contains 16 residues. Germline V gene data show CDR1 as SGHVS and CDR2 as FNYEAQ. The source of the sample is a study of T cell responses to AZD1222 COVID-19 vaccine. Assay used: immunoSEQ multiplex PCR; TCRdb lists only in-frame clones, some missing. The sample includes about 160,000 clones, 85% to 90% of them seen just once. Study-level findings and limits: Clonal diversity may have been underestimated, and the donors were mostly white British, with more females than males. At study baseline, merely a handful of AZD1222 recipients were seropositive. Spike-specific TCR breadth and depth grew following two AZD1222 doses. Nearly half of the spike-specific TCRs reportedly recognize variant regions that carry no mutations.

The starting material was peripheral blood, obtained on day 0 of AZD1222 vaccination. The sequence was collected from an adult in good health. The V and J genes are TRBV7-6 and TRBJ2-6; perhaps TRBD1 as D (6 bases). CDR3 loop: CASSLDGGGGANVLTF. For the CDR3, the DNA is TGTGCCAGCAGCTTAGATGGGGGCGGTGGGGCCAACGTCCTGACTTTC.